This T cell receptor (beta chain) was captured in a study of blood T cell repertoires in COVID-19. Study in general: PBMCs, B-cell-depleted T cells, or T cells were the source of the cDNA or gDNA that made up the material.

Assay used: immunoSEQ multiplex PCR; TCRdb lists only in-frame clones, some missing. The table shows about 81,000 clones, with approximately 86% occurring only once. CDR1 and CDR2 (germline): MNHNS, SASEGT. The V end lost 3 bases, the J end lost 5 bases, and 10 bases lay between the germline ends. This CDR3 contains 13 residues. This chain uses TRBV6-1 with TRBJ1-1; D possibly corresponds to TRBD1 (5 bases). The clonotype comes from a woman of 80 years or more with acute or convalescent COVID-19. The specimen sequenced was peripheral blood. This CDR3 reads CASSEGGRTEAFF. For the CDR3, the DNA is TGTGCCAGCAGTGAGGGGGGAAGAACTGAAGCTTTCTTT.